These 26 T cell receptor beta chains share one sample of origin, sequenced in a study of cytomegalovirus exposure and HLA in healthy donors. A multiplex PCR was run with 60 Vbeta primers and 13 Jbeta primers. Assay: immunoSEQ multiplex PCR; the TCRdb copy retains only in-frame clones and omits some. This sample has over 150,000 clones; over 70% occur once, and the top ten carry approximately 1.5%. The sequenced material came from PBMCs. The receptors shown here come from a woman aged 30 to 39 in good health and CMV-seropositive.

The chain couples TRBV6-5 to TRBJ2-7, with D perhaps matching TRBD1 (5 bases). The V end was cut by 2 bases, the J end by 3 bases, with 17 bases between. CDR1 is MNHEY and CDR2 is SVGAGI in the germline V gene. The CDR3 is made up of 16 amino acids. The chain's CDR3 is CASSYGPVGVGYEQYF. CDR3 DNA: TGTGCCAGCAGTTACGGGCCCGTAGGGGTAGGCTACGAGCAGTACTTC.

V gene TRBV7-8 combines with J gene TRBJ2-5; D gene unclear. Per the germline V gene, CDR1 is SGHVS and CDR2 is FQNEAQ. The CDR3 spans 11 residues. CDR3 protein: CAVPAAETQYF. As DNA, the CDR3 is TGTGCGGTACCTGCCGCGGAGACCCAGTACTTC.

CDR3: CASSSGQGLSAGYTF. The CDR3 region has the DNA TGTGCCAGCAGCTCGGGACAGGGCTTGTCAGCCGGCTACACCTTC. The chain is built from TRBV5-4 and TRBJ1-2; 9 nucleotides match TRBD1. Trimming removed 3 bases from V and 8 bases from J; junction bases left unmatched: 11. The CDR3 has 15 residues. CDR1 is SGHNT, CDR2 YYREEE, per germline (reference sequence).

Only a few counts were recorded for this clone. The genes are TRBV4-3 and TRBJ2-6; possible D gene TRBD2, 5 bases. This CDR3 is built from 16 residues. The germline V and J ends were trimmed by 1 base and 3 bases, with 10 bases remaining between them. Looked up from germline, CDR1 is LGHNA and CDR2 is YSLEER. The CDR3 DNA is TGCGCCAGCAGCCAAGTCGCGGGTGATGGGGCCAACGTCCTGACTTTC. It codes for CASSQVAGDGANVLTF.

In DNA, the CDR3 is TGTGCCAGCCGGAGAGGGGGTGAGCGCACTGAAGCTTTCTTT. It yields the protein CASRRGGERTEAFF. The J gene is TRBJ1-1, the V gene TRBV28; tentatively, D is TRBD1 (6 bases). Germline V gives CDR1 MDHEN, CDR2 SYDVKM. V dropped 8 bases and J dropped 4 bases, with 17 bases sitting between them. The CDR3 is 14 amino acids.

A few counts support this clone. The CDR3 DNA reads TGTGCCAGCAGTTTATGGAGCGCCTTTCGAAATGAGCAGTTCTTC. This codes for CASSLWSAFRNEQFF. V usage is TRBV28 and J usage is TRBJ2-1; D not resolved. CDR1 MDHEN and CDR2 SYDVKM come from the germline V gene. The CDR3 runs 15 residues. V gave up 0 bases and J gave up 7 bases, with 13 bases separating them.

This clone turned up a few times. The chain has TRBV5-1 and TRBJ1-4; 7 bases fit TRBD1. Germline V CDR1 and CDR2: SGHRS, YFSETQ. J lost 0 bases, V lost 3 bases, and 5 bases had no gene match. The CDR3 spans 16 residues. CDR3 sequence: CASSWGTAATNEKLFF. The CDR3 DNA follows: TGCGCCAGCAGCTGGGGGACAGCTGCAACTAATGAAAAACTGTTTTTT.

This chain uses TRBV7-8 with TRBJ1-5; tentatively, D is TRBD1 (6 bases). There are 14 residues in the CDR3. The germline gives CDR1 SGHVS, CDR2 FQNEAQ. The V end lost 5 bases, the J end lost 5 bases, and 13 bases lay between the germline ends. The CDR3 sequence is CASSAGTQDQPQHF. CDR3 coding DNA: TGTGCCAGCAGCGCCGGGACACAGGATCAGCCCCAGCATTTT. The complete variable domain, with remaining parts taken from reference TRBV7-8 and TRBJ1-5, reads GAGVSQSPRYKVAKRGQDVALRCDPISGHVSLFWYQQALGQGPEFLTYFQNEAQLDKSGLPSDRFFAERPEGSVSTLKIQRTQQEDSAVYLCASSAGTQDQPQHFGDGTRLSIL.

This clone was observed a handful of times. The chain carries TRBV27 and TRBJ2-5; 7 positions match TRBD2. The CDR3 consists of 15 residues. Germline CDR1 is MNHEY and CDR2 is SMNVEV (reference sequence). With 2 bases clipped from V and 6 bases from J, the junction kept 9 bases outside the gene matches. The CDR3 here is CASSLGSSGTKTQYF. As DNA, the CDR3 is TGTGCCAGCAGTTTAGGGTCTAGCGGTACTAAGACCCAGTACTTC.

V usage is TRBV6-1 and J usage is TRBJ2-1, with D perhaps matching TRBD2 (5 bases). This CDR3 spans 19 amino acids. The germline V and J ends were trimmed by 2 bases and 4 bases, with 24 bases remaining between them. Per the germline V gene, CDR1 is MNHNS and CDR2 is SASEGT. This chain's CDR3 is CASSEPLRLLEEVYNEQFF. The CDR3 DNA reads as TGTGCCAGCAGTGAACCCCTCCGACTACTCGAGGAGGTATACAATGAGCAGTTCTTC.

This sequence joins TRBV19 and TRBJ2-7, with D possibly being TRBD2 (6 bases). Per the germline V gene, CDR1 is LNHDA and CDR2 is SQIVND (reference sequence). Deletions cut 5 bases from V and 2 bases from J, with 13 bases between. CDR3 length: 14 residues. CDR3 residues: CASSPGGTAYEQYF. The CDR3 nucleotides are TGTGCCAGTAGTCCCGGGGGAACGGCCTACGAGCAGTACTTC. Together with reference TRBV19 and TRBJ2-7, the CDR3 gives the full variable domain: DGGITQSPKYLFRKEGQNVTLSCEQNLNHDAMYWYRQDPGQGLRLIYYSQIVNDFQKGDIAEGYSVSREKKESFPLTVTSAQKNPTAFYLCASSPGGTAYEQYFGPGTRLTVT.

A few counts support this clone. This chain uses TRBV6-5 with TRBJ1-2, with D possibly being TRBD1 (5 bases). V was pared by 4 bases and J by 7 bases, with 10 bases between. The CDR3 extends over 12 amino acids. CDR1 MNHEY and CDR2 SVGAGI come from the germline V gene. The CDR3 DNA reads as TGTGCCAGCAGTTCTCCAGGGTCTGGCTACACCTTC. Amino acids: CASSSPGSGYTF.

V and J are TRBV20-1 and TRBJ2-1; D call uncertain. Trimming took 1 base from V and 6 from J, leaving 4 bases between them. Germline CDR1 is DFQATT and CDR2 is SNEGSKA (reference sequence). CDR3 length equals 11 residues. CDR3 sequence: CSARVINEQFF. CDR3 in DNA: TGCAGTGCTAGAGTAATCAATGAGCAGTTCTTC.

This clone was seen once. The rearrangement uses TRBV19 and TRBJ2-7, with 9 bases aligning to TRBD1. The V and J ends lost 4 bases and 3 bases, in that order; junction bases with no gene match: 10. Germline V gives CDR1 LNHDA, CDR2 SQIVND (reference sequence). This CDR3 contains 16 residues. CDR3 coding DNA: TGTGCCAGTAGTAAAAATCCCGGGACAGGGAGCTACGAGCAGTACTTC. Translated, it gives CASSKNPGTGSYEQYF.

This clone was recorded a few times. The chain recombines TRBV6-1 with TRBJ2-7; 7 bases are a match to TRBD1. Germline V lookup: CDR1 MNHNS, CDR2 SASEGT. This CDR3 region has 16 residues. The V gene end was trimmed by 4 bases and the J gene end by 4 bases; junction bases not matched to a gene: 13. The chain's CDR3 is CASSAGTADIPYEQYF. Written as DNA, the CDR3 is TGTGCCAGCAGTGCGGGGACAGCCGATATCCCTTACGAGCAGTACTTC.

The chain employs TRBV4-2 and TRBJ2-3, with 9 bases that match TRBD2. After removal of 4 bases from V and 4 bases from J, the junction contained 6 bases not matched to a gene. The CDR3 has 15 residues. The V gene's germline CDR1 is LGHNA and CDR2 YNFKEQ. The CDR3 sequence is CASSRRLAEADTQYF. CDR3 DNA sequence: TGTGCCAGCAGCCGCCGACTAGCGGAGGCAGATACGCAGTATTTT.

Here the CDR3 DNA reads TGTGCCAGCAGCCAAGGGGAGGGCCCGGTAGAGACCCAGTACTTC. This gives the protein CASSQGEGPVETQYF. The V call is TRBV14, the J call TRBJ2-5; TRBD2 aligns across 7 bases. Trimming at V came to 1 base and at J to 4 bases, leaving 6 bases not matched to a gene. This CDR3 has 15 amino acids. Germline V gives CDR1 SGHDN, CDR2 FVKESK.

The chain has TRBV9 and TRBJ2-1, with 8 bases that match TRBD2. The germline V gene encodes CDR1 SGDLS and CDR2 YYNGEE. The CDR3 covers 15 residues. With V trimmed by 3 bases and J by 9 bases, 11 bases remained unmatched. CDR3 sequence: CASSAQLAAQPEQFF. The CDR3 DNA reads as TGTGCCAGCAGCGCCCAACTAGCGGCCCAACCTGAGCAGTTCTTC.

CDR3 in amino acids: CASSFRAGTQYF. The CDR3 DNA reads as TGTGCCAGCAGTTTTAGGGCGGGGACCCAGTACTTC. This chain connects TRBV28 to TRBJ2-5, with D maybe TRBD2 (5 bases). This CDR3 is 12 amino acids long. Looked up from germline, CDR1 is MDHEN and CDR2 is SYDVKM. Trimming removed 3 bases from V and 7 bases from J, with 9 bases in between.

The chain carries TRBV6-1 and TRBJ1-1; D is ambiguous. Trimming removed 7 bases at V and 0 bases at J, with 12 bases between. The CDR3 has 14 amino acids. Germline V lookup: CDR1 MNHNS, CDR2 SASEGT. In nucleotides, the CDR3 is TGTGCCAGCACCCTCCTACCAATGAACACTGAAGCTTTCTTT. Amino acid sequence: CASTLLPMNTEAFF.

The V gene is TRBV18, the J gene TRBJ2-3, with D possibly TRBD2 on 6 matching bases. CDR1 is KGHSH, CDR2 LQKENI, per germline. Trimming stripped 6 bases from V and 6 bases from J, with 19 bases between. There are 15 residues in the CDR3. CDR3 in DNA: TGTGCCAGCTCTGTCTCGACTAGTGTGACGGATACGCAGTATTTT. This gives the protein CASSVSTSVTDTQYF.

V usage is TRBV11-2 and J usage is TRBJ2-1, with D perhaps TRBD1 (8 bases). The CDR3 contains 16 residues. Germline lookup yields CDR1 SGHAT and CDR2 FQNNGV. The V end was cut by 5 bases, the J end by 3 bases, with 17 bases between. CDR3 region: CASSTRQGTNYNEQFF. The DNA for the CDR3 is TGTGCCAGCAGCACACGACAGGGGACTAACTACAATGAGCAGTTCTTC.

The chain is built from TRBV5-5 and TRBJ2-7, with TRBD2 matching over 13 bases. V lost 4 bases and J lost 0; bases outside the gene matches: 7. The germline CDR1 and CDR2 sequences are SGHKS and YYEKEE (reference sequence). This CDR3 is built from 17 residues. In nucleotides, the CDR3 is TGTGCCAGCAGCCACCGGACTAGCGGGAGCCACTCCTACGAGCAGTACTTC. Its protein is CASSHRTSGSHSYEQYF.

The V call is TRBV2, the J call TRBJ1-2; TRBD1 matches 9 bases. Germline values: CDR1 SNHLY, CDR2 FYNNEI. V lost 8 bases, J lost 4 bases, and 8 bases stayed unmatched. This CDR3 has 14 amino acids. The chain's CDR3 is CASSGQGGGYGYTF. CDR3 nucleotides: TGTGCCAGCTCGGGACAGGGAGGTGGCTATGGCTACACCTTC.

In its sample, this clone was seen a few times. V gene TRBV25-1 combines with J gene TRBJ1-4; 7 nucleotides match TRBD1. This CDR3 contains 16 residues. Germline lookup yields CDR1 MGHDK and CDR2 SYGVNS. With V trimmed by 3 bases and J by 4 bases, 8 bases remained unmatched. CDR3 region: CASSDTGARDNEKLFF. DNA for the CDR3: TGTGCCAGCAGTGATACAGGGGCGCGAGATAATGAAAAACTGTTTTTT.

This clone was seen more than once but under ten times. Written as DNA, the CDR3 is TGTGCCAGCAGTTTTGGGACAGGGGGCCGAGAGACCCAGTACTTC. Its protein product is CASSFGTGGRETQYF. The chain joins TRBV27 to TRBJ2-5; 12 bases match TRBD1. This CDR3 spans 15 amino acids. The germline V gene has CDR1 MNHEY and CDR2 SMNVEV (reference sequence). V was clipped by 3 bases and J by 4 bases; unmatched bases: 3.